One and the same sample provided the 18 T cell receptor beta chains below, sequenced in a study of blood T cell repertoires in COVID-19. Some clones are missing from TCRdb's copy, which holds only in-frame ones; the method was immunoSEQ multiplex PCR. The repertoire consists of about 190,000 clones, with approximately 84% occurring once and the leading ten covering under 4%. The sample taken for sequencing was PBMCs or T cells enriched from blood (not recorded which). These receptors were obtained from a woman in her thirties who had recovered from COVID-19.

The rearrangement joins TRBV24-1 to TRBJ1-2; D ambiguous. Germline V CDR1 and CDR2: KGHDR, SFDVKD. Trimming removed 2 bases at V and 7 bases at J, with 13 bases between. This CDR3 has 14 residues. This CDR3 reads CATSDSGSRRGYTF. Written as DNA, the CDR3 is TGTGCCACCAGTGATTCGGGATCCCGGCGTGGCTACACCTTC.

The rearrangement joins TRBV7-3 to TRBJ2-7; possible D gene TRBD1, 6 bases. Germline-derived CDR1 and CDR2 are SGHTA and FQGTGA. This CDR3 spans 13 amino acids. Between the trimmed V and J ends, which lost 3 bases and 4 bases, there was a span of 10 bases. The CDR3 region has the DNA TGTGCCAGCAGCTTCGACAGGTCATACGAGCAGTACTTC. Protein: CASSFDRSYEQYF.

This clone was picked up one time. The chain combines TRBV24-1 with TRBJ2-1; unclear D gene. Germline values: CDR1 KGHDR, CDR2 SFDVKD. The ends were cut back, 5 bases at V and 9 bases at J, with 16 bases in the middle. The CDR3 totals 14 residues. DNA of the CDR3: TGTGCCACCAGTGCGGAGCCTACTCATGGTGAGCAGTTCTTC. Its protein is CATSAEPTHGEQFF.

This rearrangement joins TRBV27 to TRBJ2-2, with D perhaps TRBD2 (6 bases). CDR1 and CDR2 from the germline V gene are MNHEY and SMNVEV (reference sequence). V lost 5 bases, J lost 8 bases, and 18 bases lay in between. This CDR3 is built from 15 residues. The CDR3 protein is CASSTLTSGGGELFF. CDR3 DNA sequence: TGTGCCAGCAGTACGCTAACCTCCGGGGGAGGGGAGCTGTTTTTT.

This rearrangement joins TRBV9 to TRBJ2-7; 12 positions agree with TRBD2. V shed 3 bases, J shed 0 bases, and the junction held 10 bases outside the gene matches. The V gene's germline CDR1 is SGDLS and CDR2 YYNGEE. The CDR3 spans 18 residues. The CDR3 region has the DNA TGTGCCAGCAGCGGCGGGACTAGCGGGCAAACAACCTCCTACGAGCAGTACTTC. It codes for CASSGGTSGQTTSYEQYF.

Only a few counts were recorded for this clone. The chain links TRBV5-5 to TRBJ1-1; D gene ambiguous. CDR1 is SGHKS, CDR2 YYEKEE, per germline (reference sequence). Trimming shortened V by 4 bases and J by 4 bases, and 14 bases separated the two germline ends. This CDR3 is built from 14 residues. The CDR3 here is CASSLGDLGTEAFF. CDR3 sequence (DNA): TGTGCCAGCAGCCTCGGGGATTTGGGCACTGAAGCTTTCTTT.

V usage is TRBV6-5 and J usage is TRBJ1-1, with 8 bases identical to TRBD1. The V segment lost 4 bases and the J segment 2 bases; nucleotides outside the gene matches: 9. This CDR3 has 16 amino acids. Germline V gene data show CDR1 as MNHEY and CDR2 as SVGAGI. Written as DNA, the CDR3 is TGTGCCAGCAGTTCCCCCTCCGACAGGGGAAACACTGAAGCTTTCTTT. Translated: CASSSPSDRGNTEAFF.

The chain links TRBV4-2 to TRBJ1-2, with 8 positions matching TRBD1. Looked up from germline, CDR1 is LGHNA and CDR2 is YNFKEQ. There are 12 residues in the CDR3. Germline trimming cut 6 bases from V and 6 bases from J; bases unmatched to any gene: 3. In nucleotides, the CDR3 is TGTGCCAGCAGACAGGGGGAGGATGGCTACACCTTC. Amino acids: CASRQGEDGYTF.

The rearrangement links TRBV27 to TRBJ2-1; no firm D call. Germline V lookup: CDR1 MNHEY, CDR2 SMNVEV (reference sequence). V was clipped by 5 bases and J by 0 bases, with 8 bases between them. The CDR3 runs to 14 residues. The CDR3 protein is CASSRGSSYNEQFF. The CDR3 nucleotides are TGTGCCAGCAGTCGCGGTAGCTCCTACAATGAGCAGTTCTTC.

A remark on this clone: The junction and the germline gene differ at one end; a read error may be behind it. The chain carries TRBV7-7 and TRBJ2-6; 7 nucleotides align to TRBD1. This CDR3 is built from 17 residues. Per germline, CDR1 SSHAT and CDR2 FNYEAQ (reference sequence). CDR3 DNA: TGTGCTAGCAGCCCGTGGACAGGTACCTCTGGGGCCAACGTCCTGACTTTC. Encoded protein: CASSPWTGTSGANVLTF.

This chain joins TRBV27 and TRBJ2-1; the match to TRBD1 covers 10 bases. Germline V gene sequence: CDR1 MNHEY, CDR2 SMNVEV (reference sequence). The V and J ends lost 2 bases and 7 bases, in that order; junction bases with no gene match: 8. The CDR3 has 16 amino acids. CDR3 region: CASSLRLGQGRNEQFF. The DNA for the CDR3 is TGTGCCAGCAGTTTAAGGTTGGGACAGGGGCGTAATGAGCAGTTCTTC.

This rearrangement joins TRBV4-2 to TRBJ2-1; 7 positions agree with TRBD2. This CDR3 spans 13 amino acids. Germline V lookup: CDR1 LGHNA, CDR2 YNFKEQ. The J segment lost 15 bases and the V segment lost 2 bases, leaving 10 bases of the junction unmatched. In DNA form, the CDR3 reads TGTGCCAGCAGCCAAAGGTGGGAGGGAGGGGCGTTCTTC. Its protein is CASSQRWEGGAFF.

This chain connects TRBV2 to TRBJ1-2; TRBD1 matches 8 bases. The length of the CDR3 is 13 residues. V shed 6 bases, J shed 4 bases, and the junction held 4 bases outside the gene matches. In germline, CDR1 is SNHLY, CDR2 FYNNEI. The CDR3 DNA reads TGTGCCAGCAGGGACAGGGCCCCCTATGGCTACACCTTC. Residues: CASRDRAPYGYTF.

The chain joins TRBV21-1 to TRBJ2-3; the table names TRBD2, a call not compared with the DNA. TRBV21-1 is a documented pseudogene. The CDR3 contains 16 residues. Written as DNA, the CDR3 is TGTGCCAGCAGCAAGCAGGGCGGGGGGGCGGAAGATACGCAGTATTTT. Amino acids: CASSKQGGGAEDTQYF.

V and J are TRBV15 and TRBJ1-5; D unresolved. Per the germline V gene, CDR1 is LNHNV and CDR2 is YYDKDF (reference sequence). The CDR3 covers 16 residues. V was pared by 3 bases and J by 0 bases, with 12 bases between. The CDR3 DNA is TGTGCCACCAGCAGCCGGCGGGTGGATAGCAATCAGCCCCAGCATTTT. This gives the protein CATSSRRVDSNQPQHF.

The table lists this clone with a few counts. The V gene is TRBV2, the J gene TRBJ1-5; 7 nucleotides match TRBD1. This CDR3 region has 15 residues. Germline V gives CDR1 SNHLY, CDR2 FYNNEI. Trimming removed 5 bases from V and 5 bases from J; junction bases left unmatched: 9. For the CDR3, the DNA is TGTGCCAGCAGTACCCGGACAGGAATGGATCAGCCCCAGCATTTT. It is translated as CASSTRTGMDQPQHF.

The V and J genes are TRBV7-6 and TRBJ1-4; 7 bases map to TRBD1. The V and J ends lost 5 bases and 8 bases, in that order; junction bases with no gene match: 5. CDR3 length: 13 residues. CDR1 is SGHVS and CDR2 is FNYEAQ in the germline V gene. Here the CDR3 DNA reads TGTGCCAGCAGCCATATCAGGGGGGAAAAACTGTTTTTT. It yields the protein CASSHIRGEKLFF.

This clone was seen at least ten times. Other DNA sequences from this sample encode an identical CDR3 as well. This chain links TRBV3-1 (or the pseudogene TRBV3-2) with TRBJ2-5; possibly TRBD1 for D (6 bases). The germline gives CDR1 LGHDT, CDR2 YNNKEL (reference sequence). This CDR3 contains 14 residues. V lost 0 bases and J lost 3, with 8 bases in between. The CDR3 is CASSQDRGKETQYF. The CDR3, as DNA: TGTGCCAGCAGCCAAGACAGGGGTAAAGAGACCCAGTACTTC.